Following are 26 T cell receptor beta chains from one sample sequenced in a study of blood T cell repertoires in COVID-19. The table came from immunoSEQ multiplex PCR; TCRdb's copy has only in-frame clones and leaves some out. The data hold under 75,000 clones, with around 93% observed a single time. The sample taken for sequencing was peripheral blood. The receptors stem from a man aged 50-59 years with active COVID-19.

V and J are TRBV20-1 and TRBJ1-6; a possible D gene is TRBD1 (6 bases). V lost 5 bases, J lost 9 bases, and 8 bases lay in between. The CDR3 totals 11 residues. The germline CDR1 and CDR2 sequences are DFQATT and SNEGSKA (reference sequence). The CDR3 nucleotides are TGCAGTGCTGGACAGTCTTCACCCCTCCACTTT. The encoded protein is CSAGQSSPLHF.

This rearrangement joins TRBV28 to TRBJ1-2, with D maybe TRBD1 (6 bases). Germline values: CDR1 MDHEN, CDR2 SYDVKM. Trimming removed 6 bases at V and 2 bases at J, with 10 bases between. CDR3 length: 13 residues. Here the CDR3 DNA reads TGTGCCAGCAGAGTCCAGGGGAACTATGGCTACACCTTC. This gives the protein CASRVQGNYGYTF.

This chain's CDR3 is CSASLTAGLTGELFF. The CDR3 DNA sequence: TGCAGCGCTTCCCTCACGGCAGGCCTCACCGGGGAGCTGTTTTTT. The chain has TRBV29-1 and TRBJ2-2, with D uncertain. There are 15 residues in the CDR3. Trimming pared 7 bases from V and 4 bases from J, leaving 19 bases between. Germline V gene lookup returns CDR1 SQVTM and CDR2 ANQGSEA.

This chain connects TRBV6-5 to TRBJ1-6; maybe TRBD1 (5 bases). The CDR3 runs to 13 residues. Germline V lookup: CDR1 MNHEY, CDR2 SVGAGI. V dropped 5 bases and J dropped 7 bases, with 9 bases sitting between them. CDR3 sequence reads: CASSRQTNSPLHF. In nucleotides, the CDR3 is TGTGCCAGCAGTCGACAGACCAATTCACCCCTCCACTTT.

The rearrangement joins TRBV20-1 to TRBJ2-3, with 8 bases that match TRBD1. V lost 3 bases, J lost 5 bases, and 4 bases stayed unmatched. Germline V gene lookup returns CDR1 DFQATT and CDR2 SNEGSKA (reference sequence). The CDR3 has 13 residues. Here the CDR3 DNA reads TGCAGTGCTAGTGGACAGGGAAGAGATACGCAGTATTTT. It translates to CSASGQGRDTQYF.

CDR3: CATSTGVGGYTF. The CDR3 coding sequence is TGTGCCACCAGTACAGGGGTTGGAGGCTACACCTTC. The chain joins TRBV24-1 to TRBJ1-2; 7 nucleotides match TRBD1. The CDR3 sequence is 12 residues long. In germline, CDR1 is KGHDR, CDR2 SFDVKD. V was clipped by 6 bases and J by 8 bases; unmatched bases: 5.

This chain uses TRBV12-3 or TRBV12-4 with TRBJ1-5, with TRBD1 matching over 8 bases. The CDR3 length is 13 residues. V lost 6 bases and J lost 7; bases outside the gene matches: 5. Here the CDR3 DNA reads TGTGCCAGCAGAGACAGGGGAGGGCAGCCCCAGCATTTT. This sequence encodes CASRDRGGQPQHF.

This rearrangement joins TRBV18 to TRBJ1-2; D remains unclear. The CDR3 contains 13 residues. Trimming stripped 3 bases from V and 2 bases from J, with 7 bases between. Looked up from germline, CDR1 is KGHSH and CDR2 is LQKENI. As DNA, the CDR3 is TGTGCCAGCTCACCCGGGTTAAACTATGGCTACACCTTC. Translation gives CASSPGLNYGYTF.

The gene calls are TRBV2 and TRBJ1-4; TRBD1 aligns across 11 bases. Germline V gene lookup returns CDR1 SNHLY and CDR2 FYNNEI. The CDR3 spans 15 residues. V lost 6 bases and J lost 3; bases outside the gene matches: 3. The CDR3: CASRGQGAANEKLFF. In DNA form, the CDR3 reads TGTGCCAGCAGAGGACAGGGGGCGGCTAATGAAAAACTGTTTTTT.

V gene TRBV3-1 (or the pseudogene TRBV3-2) combines with J gene TRBJ2-7; D gene uncertain. V was trimmed by 1 base and J by 5 bases, leaving 3 bases between them. Germline V CDR1 and CDR2: LGHDT, YNNKEL (reference sequence). There are 11 residues in the CDR3. The CDR3 sequence: CASSQGHEQYF. For the CDR3, the DNA is TGTGCCAGCAGCCAAGGGCACGAGCAGTACTTC.

The chain recombines TRBV28 with TRBJ1-5; D unclear. Per the germline V gene, CDR1 is MDHEN and CDR2 is SYDVKM. The V gene lost 7 bases and the J gene lost 2 bases, with 9 bases spanning the gap. This CDR3 has 13 amino acids. CDR3: CASIEARNQPQHF. The CDR3 DNA sequence: TGTGCCAGCATTGAGGCACGCAATCAGCCCCAGCATTTT.

This chain uses TRBV6-2 or TRBV6-3 with TRBJ2-5, with D unresolved. This CDR3 region has 15 residues. The ends were cut back, 5 bases at V and 3 bases at J, with 16 bases in the middle. Germline values: CDR1 MNHEY, CDR2 SVGEGT. The CDR3 DNA follows: TGTGCCAGCAGTCTCAGACTGACTTTCGAAGAGACCCAGTACTTC. This translates into CASSLRLTFEETQYF.

This clone was observed a single time. This chain connects TRBV28 to TRBJ1-5; D is ambiguous. The CDR3 spans 16 residues. The V gene's germline CDR1 is MDHEN and CDR2 SYDVKM. Trimming stripped 6 bases from V and 0 bases from J, with 15 bases between. The DNA for the CDR3 is TGTGCCAGCAGCCAGGACGGGATTTATAGCAATCAGCCCCAGCATTTT. The encoded protein is CASSQDGIYSNQPQHF.

The chain links TRBV3-1 (or the pseudogene TRBV3-2) to TRBJ2-3; 8 bases fit TRBD2. The CDR3 has 13 residues. The germline gives CDR1 LGHDT, CDR2 YNNKEL (reference sequence). V lost 8 bases, J lost 1 base, and 2 bases stayed unmatched. The CDR3 loop reads CASRAGGTDTQYF. DNA of the CDR3: TGTGCCAGCCGAGCGGGGGGCACAGATACGCAGTATTTT.

The rearrangement joins TRBV5-4 to TRBJ1-4; 10 bases are a match to TRBD1. Per germline, CDR1 SGHNT and CDR2 YYREEE (reference sequence). V shed 4 bases, J shed 2 bases, and the junction held 14 bases outside the gene matches. The CDR3 runs to 19 residues. CDR3 bases: TGTGCCAGCAGCACCTACCGGGACAGGGGCTTGGGGACTAATGAAAAACTGTTTTTT. Its protein is CASSTYRDRGLGTNEKLFF.

The chain has TRBV7-8 and TRBJ2-2; TRBD1 aligns across 9 bases. Trimming took 5 bases from V and 0 from J; bases not matched to a gene: 4. Germline assignment: CDR1 SGHVS and CDR2 FQNEAQ. The CDR3 totals 16 residues. As DNA, the CDR3 is TGTGCCAGCAGCACCCGGACAGGGGCGAACACCGGGGAGCTGTTTTTT. Protein: CASSTRTGANTGELFF.

The genes are TRBV15 and TRBJ2-7, with 11 bases identical to TRBD1. Trimming at V came to 0 bases and at J to 2 bases, leaving 6 bases not matched to a gene. The germline gives CDR1 LNHNV, CDR2 YYDKDF (reference sequence). The CDR3 spans 17 residues. DNA of the CDR3: TGTGCCACCAGCAGAGACCCCGGGACAGGGGGAGCCTACGAGCAGTACTTC. Its protein product is CATSRDPGTGGAYEQYF.

V is TRBV5-1 and J is TRBJ2-3; 8 bases line up with TRBD2. Per the germline V gene, CDR1 is SGHRS and CDR2 is YFSETQ. The CDR3 is 15 amino acids. V lost 0 bases and J lost 3; bases outside the gene matches: 3. The CDR3 DNA follows: TGCGCCAGCAGCTTGGACGGGGGGGAGACAGATACGCAGTATTTT. Protein product: CASSLDGGETDTQYF.

The rearrangement joins TRBV27 to TRBJ1-5; 7 nucleotides agree with TRBD1. This CDR3 contains 15 residues. The V gene end was trimmed by 3 bases and the J gene end by 3 bases; junction bases not matched to a gene: 5. Germline loops: CDR1 MNHEY, CDR2 SMNVEV (reference sequence). In DNA form, the CDR3 reads TGTGCCAGCAGTTTTGCCGGGACAGACAATCAGCCCCAGCATTTT. It yields the protein CASSFAGTDNQPQHF.

The J gene is TRBJ1-1, the V gene TRBV4-2; TRBD1 agrees at 8 bases. V gave up 4 bases and J gave up 3 bases; unmatched junction bases: 4. The V gene's germline CDR1 is LGHNA and CDR2 YNFKEQ. This CDR3 region has 14 residues. The CDR3 DNA follows: TGTGCCAGCAGCCGTTCGGACAGGGACACTGAAGCTTTCTTT. Translation gives CASSRSDRDTEAFF.

The genes are TRBV28 and TRBJ2-7; 9 bases line up with TRBD1. Germline CDR1 MDHEN, CDR2 SYDVKM. Losses at the gene ends were 4 bases for V and 2 bases for J; bases not matched to a gene: 3. CDR3 length: 14 residues. The CDR3 protein is CASSWRQGAYEQYF. The CDR3 coding sequence is TGTGCCAGCAGTTGGCGACAGGGGGCCTACGAGCAGTACTTC.

CDR3 loop: CASSYSNTVNTEAFF. CDR3 DNA sequence: TGTGCCAGCAGTTACTCGAACACCGTGAACACTGAAGCTTTCTTT. The gene calls are TRBV6-5 and TRBJ1-1; D remains ambiguous. CDR3 size: 15 residues. The germline V and J ends were trimmed by 0 bases and 0 bases, with 8 bases remaining between them. The germline V gene encodes CDR1 MNHEY and CDR2 SVGAGI.

This chain uses TRBV4-2 with TRBJ2-1; TRBD2 matches at 14 bases. Looked up from germline, CDR1 is LGHNA and CDR2 is YNFKEQ. The CDR3 sequence is 15 residues long. The trim removed 2 bases at V and 9 bases at J, leaving 3 bases unmatched. The CDR3 sequence: CASSQRLAGGPEQFF. CDR3 nucleotides: TGTGCCAGCAGCCAACGACTAGCGGGGGGGCCTGAGCAGTTCTTC.

This rearrangement joins TRBV4-1 to TRBJ2-3; D ambiguous. The CDR3 covers 15 residues. V lost 0 bases to trimming and J lost 0 bases, with 7 bases between them. Germline V CDR1 and CDR2: MGHRA, YSYEKL. The CDR3 region has the DNA TGCGCCAGCAGCCAAGATTACGGGAGCACAGATACGCAGTATTTT. Translated: CASSQDYGSTDTQYF.

This chain uses TRBV28 with TRBJ1-1; 8 nucleotides align to TRBD1. V lost 7 bases to trimming and J lost 4 bases; unmatched junction nucleotides: 8. Germline V CDR1 and CDR2: MDHEN, SYDVKM. This CDR3 has 14 amino acids. The DNA of the CDR3 is TGTGCCAGCAACACCCAGGGGGCAGTCACTGAAGCTTTCTTT. It codes for CASNTQGAVTEAFF.

The chain has TRBV28 and TRBJ1-2; a possible D gene is TRBD1 (5 bases). CDR1 is MDHEN and CDR2 is SYDVKM in the germline V gene. This CDR3 comprises 13 residues. The germline V and J ends were trimmed by 5 bases and 8 bases, with 15 bases remaining between them. CDR3 region: CASSPTPRAGYTF. The CDR3 DNA is TGTGCCAGCAGTCCAACTCCCAGGGCAGGCTACACCTTC.